The present T cell receptor (beta chain) was sequenced within a study of CD4+ T cells in melanoma. General study points: Neoantigen-specific CD4+ T cells in melanoma reportedly had diverse differentiation states. CD8+ T cell, macrophage and B cell function reportedly correlated with neoantigen-specific CD4+ T cells.

This CDR3 has 13 residues. The V gene's germline CDR1 is MNHNS and CDR2 SASEGT. V lost 8 bases and J lost 5; bases outside the gene matches: 4. Concerning this clone itself: Its antigen remains unknown.

Using immunoSEQ multiplex PCR, the repertoire was profiled, and TCRdb retains in-frame clones only, with some absent. The table records roughly 18,000 clones, roughly 85% of them present only once. This receptor was obtained from a human donor with melanoma. Sequencing was performed on cells from a culture (not recorded whether cultured in vitro). This sequence joins TRBV6-1 and TRBJ2-3; 10 bases match TRBD1. The CDR3 reads CASGTGARDTQYF. In nucleotides, the CDR3 is TGTGCCAGCGGGACAGGGGCCAGAGATACGCAGTATTTT.